A selection of T cell receptor beta chains follows, all from one sample in a study of blood T cell repertoires in COVID-19. Measured with immunoSEQ multiplex PCR; TCRdb has only the in-frame clones, and not every one. This table holds 400,000 to 500,000 clones, roughly 88% found once. The sample consisted of PBMCs or T cells enriched from blood (not recorded which). These TCRs come from a woman aged 18 to 35 who had been exposed to COVID-19. Both conserved end residues are part of each CDR3. A D gene is named only where the DNA matches it firmly.

d_gene,v_gene,j_gene,len,CDR3nt,CDR3aa
NA,TRBV27,TRBJ1-1,12,TGTGCCAGTCGGGGGGCATACACTGAAGCTTTCTTT,CASRGAYTEAFF
NA,TRBV27,TRBJ1-4,13,TGTGCCAGCAGTATAACAACTAATGAAAAACTGTTTTTT,CASSITTNEKLFF
NA,TRBV24-1,TRBJ2-6,16,TGTGCCACCAGTGATCAACTAAGCTCTGGGGCCAACGTCCTGACTTTC,CATSDQLSSGANVLTF
TRBD1,TRBV12-3/TRBV12-4,TRBJ2-7,11,TGTGCCAGCAGTCTCAGGGGGGAGCAGTACTTC,CASSLRGEQYF
TRBD2,TRBV4-1,TRBJ2-3,16,TGCGCCAGCAGCCCCAGACTAGCGGGAGACGCAGATACGCAGTATTTT,CASSPRLAGDADTQYF
TRBD2,TRBV2,TRBJ2-3,15,TGTGCCAGCAGTGAATCTGCTAGCGGGGCCATCATAGAGTATTTT,CASSESASGAIIEYF
TRBD1,TRBV28,TRBJ1-2,15,TGTGCCAGCAGTCTCACCCGGACAGGGTCCCATGGCTACACCTTC,CASSLTRTGSHGYTF
TRBD1,TRBV19,TRBJ1-6,14,TGTGCCAGTAGTACTCAGGACAGGAATTCACCCCTCCACTTT,CASSTQDRNSPLHF
NA,TRBV7-9,TRBJ2-5,14,TGTGCCAGCAGCTTAGCCGTCCGGGAAGAGACCCAGTACTTC,CASSLAVREETQYF
NA,TRBV28,TRBJ1-1,14,TGTGCCAGCAGTTTTTCGGCGGAGAACACTGAAGCTTTCTTT,CASSFSAENTEAFF
NA,TRBV25-1,TRBJ1-1,13,TGTGCCAGCAGTGGGGAGGAGAACACTGAAGCTTTCTTT,CASSGEENTEAFF
TRBD1,TRBV29-1,TRBJ2-7,10,TGCAGCGCCGGGACAGACGAGCAGTACTTC,CSAGTDEQYF
NA,TRBV2,TRBJ1-4,14,TGTGCCAGCAGTCCAGGGTTTACTAATGAAAAACTGTTTTTT,CASSPGFTNEKLFF
TRBD1,TRBV7-6,TRBJ1-3,15,TGTGCCAGCAGCTTAGGGACAGGGGGAGGAAACACCATATATTTT,CASSLGTGGGNTIYF